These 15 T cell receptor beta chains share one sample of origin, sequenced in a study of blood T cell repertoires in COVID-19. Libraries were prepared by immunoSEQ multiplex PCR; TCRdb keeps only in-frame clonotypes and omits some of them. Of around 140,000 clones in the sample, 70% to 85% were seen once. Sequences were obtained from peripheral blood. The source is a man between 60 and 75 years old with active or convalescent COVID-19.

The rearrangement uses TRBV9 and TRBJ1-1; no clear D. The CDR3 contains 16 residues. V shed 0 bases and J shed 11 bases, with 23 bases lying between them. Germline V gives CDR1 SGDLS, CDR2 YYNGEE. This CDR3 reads CASSVVSTPSGVGAFF. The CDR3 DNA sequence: TGTGCCAGCAGCGTAGTCTCAACTCCCTCCGGAGTTGGTGCTTTCTTT.

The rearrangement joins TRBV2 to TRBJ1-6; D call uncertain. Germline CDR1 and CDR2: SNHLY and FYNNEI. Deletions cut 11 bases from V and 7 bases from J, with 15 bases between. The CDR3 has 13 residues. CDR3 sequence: CAGREVSNSPLHF. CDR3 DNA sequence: TGTGCCGGGAGGGAGGTTTCAAATTCACCCCTCCACTTT. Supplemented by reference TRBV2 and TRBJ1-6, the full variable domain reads EPEVTQTPSHQVTQMGQEVILRCVPISNHLYFYWYRQILGQKVEFLVSFYNNEISEKSEIFDDQFSVERPDGSNFTLKIRSTKLEDSAMYFCAGREVSNSPLHFGNGTRLTVT.

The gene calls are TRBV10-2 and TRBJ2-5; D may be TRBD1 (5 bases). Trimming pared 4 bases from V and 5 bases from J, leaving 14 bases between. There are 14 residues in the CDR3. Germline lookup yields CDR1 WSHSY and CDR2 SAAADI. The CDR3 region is CASSGAGLKETQYF. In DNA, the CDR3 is TGCGCCAGCAGTGGGGCAGGGCTAAAGGAGACCCAGTACTTC.

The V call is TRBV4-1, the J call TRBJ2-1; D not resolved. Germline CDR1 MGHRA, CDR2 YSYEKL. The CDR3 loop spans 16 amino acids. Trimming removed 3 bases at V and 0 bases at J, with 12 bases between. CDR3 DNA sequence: TGCGCCAGCAGCCACCCCGAACTAAGCTCCTACAATGAGCAGTTCTTC. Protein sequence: CASSHPELSSYNEQFF.

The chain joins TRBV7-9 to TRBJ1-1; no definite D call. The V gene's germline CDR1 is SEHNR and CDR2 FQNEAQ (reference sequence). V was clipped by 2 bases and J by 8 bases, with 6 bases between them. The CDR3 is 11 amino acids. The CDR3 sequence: CASSLREEAFF. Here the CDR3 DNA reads TGTGCCAGCAGCTTAAGGGAGGAAGCTTTCTTT.

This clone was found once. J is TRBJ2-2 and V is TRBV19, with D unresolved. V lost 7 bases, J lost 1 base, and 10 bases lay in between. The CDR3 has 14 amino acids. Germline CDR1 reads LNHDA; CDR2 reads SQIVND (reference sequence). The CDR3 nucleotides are TGTGCCAGTAAGTGGGCAGGGAACACCGGGGAGCTGTTTTTT. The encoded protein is CASKWAGNTGELFF.

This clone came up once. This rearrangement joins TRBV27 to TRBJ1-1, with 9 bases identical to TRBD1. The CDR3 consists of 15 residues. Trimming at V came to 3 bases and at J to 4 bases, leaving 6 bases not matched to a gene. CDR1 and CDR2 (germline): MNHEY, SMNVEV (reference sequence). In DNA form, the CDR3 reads TGTGCCAGCAGTTTCTCAACAGGGGGCCGCACTGAAGCTTTCTTT. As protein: CASSFSTGGRTEAFF.

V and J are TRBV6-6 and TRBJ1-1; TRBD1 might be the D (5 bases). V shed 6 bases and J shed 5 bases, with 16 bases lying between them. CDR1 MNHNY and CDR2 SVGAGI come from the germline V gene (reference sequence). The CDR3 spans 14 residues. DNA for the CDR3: TGTGCCAGCAGGCTCCGGGAGGGGATGACTGAAGCTTTCTTT. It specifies CASRLREGMTEAFF.

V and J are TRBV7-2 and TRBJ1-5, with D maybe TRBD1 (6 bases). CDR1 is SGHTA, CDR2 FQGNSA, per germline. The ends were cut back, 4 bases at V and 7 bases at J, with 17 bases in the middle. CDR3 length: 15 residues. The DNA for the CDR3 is TGTGCCAGCAGCTCCTTCGACAGGACGGGGCAGCCCCAGCATTTT. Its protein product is CASSSFDRTGQPQHF.

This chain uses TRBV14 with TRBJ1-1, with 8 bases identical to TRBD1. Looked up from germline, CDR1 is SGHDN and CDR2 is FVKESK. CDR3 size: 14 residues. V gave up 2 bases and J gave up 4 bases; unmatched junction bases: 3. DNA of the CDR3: TGTGCCAGCAGCCAAACAGGGGGAGTCACTGAAGCTTTCTTT. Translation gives CASSQTGGVTEAFF.

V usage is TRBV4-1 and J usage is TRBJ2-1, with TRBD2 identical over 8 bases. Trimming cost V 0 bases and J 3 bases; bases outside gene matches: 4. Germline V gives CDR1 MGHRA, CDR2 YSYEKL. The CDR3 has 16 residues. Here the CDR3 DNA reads TGCGCCAGCAGCCAAGATTGGAGCGGGGGCTACAATGAGCAGTTCTTC. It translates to CASSQDWSGGYNEQFF.

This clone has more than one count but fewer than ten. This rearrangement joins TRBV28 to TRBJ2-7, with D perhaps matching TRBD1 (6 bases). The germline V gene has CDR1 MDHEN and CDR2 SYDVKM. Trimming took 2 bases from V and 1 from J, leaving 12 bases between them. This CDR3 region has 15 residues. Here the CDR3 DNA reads TGTGCCAGCAGTTTAACAGGGCCAAGGTCCTACGAGCAGTACGTC. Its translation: CASSLTGPRSYEQYV.

CDR3 sequence reads: CAGVEGNYGYTF. The DNA of the CDR3 is TGTGCCGGGGTGGAGGGTAACTATGGCTACACCTTC. The chain links TRBV30 to TRBJ1-2; D is unresolved. Trimming shortened V by 8 bases and J by 1 base, and 11 bases separated the two germline ends. The CDR3 runs to 12 residues. Germline V gene lookup returns CDR1 GTSNPN and CDR2 SVGIG (reference sequence).

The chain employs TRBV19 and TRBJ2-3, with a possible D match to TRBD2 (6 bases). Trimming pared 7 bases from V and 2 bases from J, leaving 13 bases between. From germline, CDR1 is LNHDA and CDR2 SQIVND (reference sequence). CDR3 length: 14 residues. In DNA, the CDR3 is TGTGCCAGTAAGACCGGGACTTACACAGATACGCAGTATTTT. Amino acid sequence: CASKTGTYTDTQYF.

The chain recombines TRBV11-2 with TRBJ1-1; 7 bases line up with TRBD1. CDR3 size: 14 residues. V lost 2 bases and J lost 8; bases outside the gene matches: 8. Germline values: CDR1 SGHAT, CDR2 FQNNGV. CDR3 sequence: CASSLLSGGYEAFF. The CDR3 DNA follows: TGTGCCAGCAGCTTATTGTCAGGGGGTTACGAAGCTTTCTTT.